The clone carrying this TCR beta chain was detected only once. Profiled with immunoSEQ multiplex PCR; TCRdb holds only in-frame clones, not every one. The sample yields over 150,000 clones, approximately 81% seen once. The sample is drawn from a study of blood T cell repertoires in COVID-19. Study overall: The cDNA or gDNA used as material had been derived from T cells, B-cell-depleted T cells, or PBMCs.

Trimming pared 6 bases from V and 4 bases from J, leaving 15 bases between. Germline CDR1 and CDR2: SQVTM and ANQGSEA. The CDR3 loop spans 13 amino acids. The sample was peripheral blood. The clonotype originates from a man between 40 and 49 years old with acute or convalescent COVID-19. The chain links TRBV29-1 to TRBJ1-2; D gene ambiguous. CDR3 nucleotides: TGCAGCGTCCCCGGGTCCATAGGCTATGGCTACACCTTC. Protein sequence: CSVPGSIGYGYTF.